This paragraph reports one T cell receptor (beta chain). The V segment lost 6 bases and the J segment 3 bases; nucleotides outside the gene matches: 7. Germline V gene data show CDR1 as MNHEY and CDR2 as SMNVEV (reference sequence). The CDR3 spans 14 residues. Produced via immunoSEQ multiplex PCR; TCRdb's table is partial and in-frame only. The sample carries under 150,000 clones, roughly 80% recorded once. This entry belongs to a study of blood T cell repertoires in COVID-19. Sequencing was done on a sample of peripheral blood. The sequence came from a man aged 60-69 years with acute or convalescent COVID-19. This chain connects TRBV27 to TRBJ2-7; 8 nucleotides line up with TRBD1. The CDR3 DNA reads TGTGCCAGCAGCCTCCGGACAGGGAGCTACGAGCAGTACTTC. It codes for CASSLRTGSYEQYF.